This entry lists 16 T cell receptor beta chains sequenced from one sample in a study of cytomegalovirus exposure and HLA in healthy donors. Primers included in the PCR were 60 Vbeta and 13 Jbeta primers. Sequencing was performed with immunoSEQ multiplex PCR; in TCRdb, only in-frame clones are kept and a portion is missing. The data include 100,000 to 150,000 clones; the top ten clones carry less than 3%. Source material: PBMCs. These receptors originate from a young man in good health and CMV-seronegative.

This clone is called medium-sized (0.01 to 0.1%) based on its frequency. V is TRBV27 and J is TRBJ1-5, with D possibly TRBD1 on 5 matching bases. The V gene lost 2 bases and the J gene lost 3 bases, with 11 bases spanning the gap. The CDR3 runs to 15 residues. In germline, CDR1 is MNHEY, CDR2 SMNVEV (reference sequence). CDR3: CASSLVGQDNQPQHF. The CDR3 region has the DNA TGTGCCAGCAGTTTAGTGGGGCAGGACAATCAGCCCCAGCATTTT.

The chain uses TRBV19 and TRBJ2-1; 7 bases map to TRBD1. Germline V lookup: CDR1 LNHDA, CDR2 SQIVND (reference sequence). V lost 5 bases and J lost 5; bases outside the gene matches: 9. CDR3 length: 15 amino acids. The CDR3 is CASSEQGDRDNEQFF. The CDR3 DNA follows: TGTGCCAGTAGTGAACAAGGGGACAGAGACAATGAGCAGTTCTTC.

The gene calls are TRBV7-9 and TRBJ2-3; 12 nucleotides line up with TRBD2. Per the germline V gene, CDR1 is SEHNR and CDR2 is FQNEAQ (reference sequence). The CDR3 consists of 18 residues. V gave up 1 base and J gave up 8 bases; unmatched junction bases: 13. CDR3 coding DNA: TGTGCCAGCAGCTTAGGAATCGGGACTAGCGGGCGCCGGGGTACGCAGTATTTT. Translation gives CASSLGIGTSGRRGTQYF.

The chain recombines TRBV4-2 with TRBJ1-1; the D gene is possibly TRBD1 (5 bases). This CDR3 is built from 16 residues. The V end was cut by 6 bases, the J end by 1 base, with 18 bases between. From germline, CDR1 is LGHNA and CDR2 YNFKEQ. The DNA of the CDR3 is TGTGCCAGCAGTCCTGAATGGCAGGGAAGGAACACTGAAGCTTTCTTT. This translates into CASSPEWQGRNTEAFF.

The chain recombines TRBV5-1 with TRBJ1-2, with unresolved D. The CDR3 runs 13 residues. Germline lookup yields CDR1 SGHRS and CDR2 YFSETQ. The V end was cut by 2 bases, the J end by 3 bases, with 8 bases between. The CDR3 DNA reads TGCGCCAGCAGCTTAAGTACACACTATGGCTACACCTTC. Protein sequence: CASSLSTHYGYTF.

CDR3 protein: CASSPGLAGFGEQFF. CDR3 nucleotide sequence: TGTGCCAGCAGCCCGGGACTAGCGGGATTTGGTGAGCAGTTCTTC. V is TRBV11-3 and J is TRBJ2-1; 13 bases are a match to TRBD2. This CDR3 contains 15 residues. CDR1 and CDR2 from the germline V gene are SGHNT and YENEEA. Trimming at V came to 5 bases and at J to 9 bases, leaving 7 bases not matched to a gene.

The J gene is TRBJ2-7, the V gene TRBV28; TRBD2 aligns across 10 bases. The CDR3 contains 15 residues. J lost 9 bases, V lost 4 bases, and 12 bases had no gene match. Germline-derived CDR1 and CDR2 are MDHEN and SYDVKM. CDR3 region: CASSYEREGRFRQYF. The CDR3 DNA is TGTGCCAGCAGTTACGAGCGGGAGGGCCGGTTTCGGCAGTACTTC. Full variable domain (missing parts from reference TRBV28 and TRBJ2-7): DVKVTQSSRYLVKRTGEKVFLECVQDMDHENMFWYRQDPGLGLRLIYFSYDVKMKEKGDIPEGYSVSREKKERFSLILESASTNQTSMYLCASSYEREGRFRQYFGPGTRLTVT.

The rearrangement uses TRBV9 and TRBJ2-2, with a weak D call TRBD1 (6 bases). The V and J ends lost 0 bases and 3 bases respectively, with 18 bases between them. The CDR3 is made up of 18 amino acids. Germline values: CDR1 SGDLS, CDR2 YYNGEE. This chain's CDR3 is CASSVDPSAGVHTGELFF. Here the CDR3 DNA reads TGTGCCAGCAGCGTAGACCCCAGTGCAGGGGTTCACACCGGGGAGCTGTTTTTT.

CDR3 protein: CASTLIAGADEQYF. CDR3 sequence (DNA): TGTGCCAGCACCCTTATAGCGGGAGCCGACGAGCAGTACTTC. V gene TRBV28 combines with J gene TRBJ2-7; 9 positions agree with TRBD2. J gave up 5 bases and V 7 bases, and 9 bases lay outside the gene matches. This CDR3 spans 14 amino acids. CDR1 MDHEN and CDR2 SYDVKM come from the germline V gene.

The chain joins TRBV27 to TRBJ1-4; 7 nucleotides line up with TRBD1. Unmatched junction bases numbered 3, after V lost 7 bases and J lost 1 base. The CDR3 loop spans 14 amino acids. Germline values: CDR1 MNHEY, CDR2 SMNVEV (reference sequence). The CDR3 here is CASKSGGTNEKLFF. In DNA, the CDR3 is TGTGCCAGCAAGTCAGGGGGAACTAATGAAAAACTGTTTTTT. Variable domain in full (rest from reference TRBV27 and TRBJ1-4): EAQVTQNPRYLITVTGKKLTVTCSQNMNHEYMSWYRQDPGLGLRQIYYSMNVEVTDKGDVPEGYKVSRKEKRNFPLILESPSPNQTSLYFCASKSGGTNEKLFFGSGTQLSVL.

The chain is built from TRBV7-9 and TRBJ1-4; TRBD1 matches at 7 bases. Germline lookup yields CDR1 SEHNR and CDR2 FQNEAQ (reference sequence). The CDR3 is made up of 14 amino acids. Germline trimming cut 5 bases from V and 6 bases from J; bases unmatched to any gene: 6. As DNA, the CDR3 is TGTGCCAGCAGCAAACCCGGGACAGATGAAAAACTGTTTTTT. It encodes CASSKPGTDEKLFF.

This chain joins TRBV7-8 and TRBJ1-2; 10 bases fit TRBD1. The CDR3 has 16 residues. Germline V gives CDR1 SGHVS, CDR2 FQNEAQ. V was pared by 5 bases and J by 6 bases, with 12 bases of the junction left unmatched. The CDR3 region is CASSNRGQGNGNGYTF. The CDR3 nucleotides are TGTGCCAGCAGCAACAGGGGACAGGGGAATGGCAATGGCTACACCTTC.

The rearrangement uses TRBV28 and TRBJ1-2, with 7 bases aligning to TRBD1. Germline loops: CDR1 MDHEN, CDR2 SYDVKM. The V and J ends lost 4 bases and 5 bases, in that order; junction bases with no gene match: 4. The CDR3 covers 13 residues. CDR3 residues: CASSSKTGYGYTF. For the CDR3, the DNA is TGTGCCAGCAGTTCCAAGACAGGGTATGGCTACACCTTC.

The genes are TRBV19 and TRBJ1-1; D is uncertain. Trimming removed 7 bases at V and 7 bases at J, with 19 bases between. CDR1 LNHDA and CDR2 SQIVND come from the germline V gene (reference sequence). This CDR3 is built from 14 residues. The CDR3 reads CASKSEVSWGEAFF. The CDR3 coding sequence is TGTGCCAGTAAGTCGGAGGTCAGTTGGGGTGAAGCTTTCTTT. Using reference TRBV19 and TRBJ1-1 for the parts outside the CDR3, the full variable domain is DGGITQSPKYLFRKEGQNVTLSCEQNLNHDAMYWYRQDPGQGLRLIYYSQIVNDFQKGDIAEGYSVSREKKESFPLTVTSAQKNPTAFYLCASKSEVSWGEAFFGQGTRLTVV.

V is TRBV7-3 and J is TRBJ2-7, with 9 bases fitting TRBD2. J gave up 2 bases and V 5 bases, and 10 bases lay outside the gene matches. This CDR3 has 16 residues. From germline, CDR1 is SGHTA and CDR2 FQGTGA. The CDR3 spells CASSPQGREGAYEQYF. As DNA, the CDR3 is TGTGCCAGCAGCCCCCAAGGGCGGGAGGGTGCCTACGAGCAGTACTTC. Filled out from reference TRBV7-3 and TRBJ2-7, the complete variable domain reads GAGVSQTPSNKVTEKGKYVELRCDPISGHTALYWYRQSLGQGPEFLIYFQGTGAADDSGLPNDRFFAVRPEGSVSTLKIQRTERGDSAVYLCASSPQGREGAYEQYFGPGTRLTVT.

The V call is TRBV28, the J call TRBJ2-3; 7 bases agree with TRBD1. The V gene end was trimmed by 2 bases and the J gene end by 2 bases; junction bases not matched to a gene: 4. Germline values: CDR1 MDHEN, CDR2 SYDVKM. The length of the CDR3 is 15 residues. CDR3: CASSLPGQITDTQYF. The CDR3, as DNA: TGTGCCAGCAGTTTACCGGGACAGATCACAGATACGCAGTATTTT.